A selection of T cell receptor beta chains follows, all from one sample in a study of T cells in Graves' hyperthyroidism and ophthalmopathy. Via MiXCR, TCRdb re-called the multiplex PCR reads, giving one row per CDR3 protein. The sample records some 500,000 distinct CDR3 sequences, about 16% being singletons. Specimen: blood. The receptors here all came from a woman aged 25 to 45 with Graves' ophthalmopathy. Each CDR3 is given with its conserved first and last residue. The D gene is left open where the match is weak. For some rows the clone size is stated as once, few or many, or as a class when expanded; others skip it.

clone_size j_call d_call v_call cdr3_nt cdr3_aa
few TRBJ2-3 . TRBV7-2 TGTGCCAGCCACGGGGGCCGGGATACGCAGTATTTT CASHGGRDTQYF
many TRBJ2-1 . TRBV6-1 TGTGCCAGCAGTAGCCGGGACACCTCCTACAATGAGCAGTTCTTC CASSSRDTSYNEQFF
many TRBJ2-5 TRBD2 TRBV11-2 TGTGCCAGCAGCCCCTTCGACGGGGGGGCGGTCCAAGAGACCCAGTACTTC CASSPFDGGAVQETQYF
many TRBJ1-1 . TRBV20-1 TGCAGTGCTAGGGCTGCGCCGGGGTCTGAAGCTTTCTTT CSARAAPGSEAFF
. TRBJ2-1 TRBD2 TRBV7-9 TGTGCCAGCAGCTCTTGGACTAGCGGCGGCTCCTACAACGAGCAGTTCTTC CASSSWTSGGSYNEQFF
few TRBJ2-5 TRBD2 TRBV29-1 TGCAGCGGCAGACTAGCGGGAGAGACCCAGTACTTC CSGRLAGETQYF
many TRBJ2-5 TRBD1 TRBV28 TGTGCCACCCAAGACCCGGGACAGGGTATGGAGACCCAGTACTTC CATQDPGQGMETQYF
many TRBJ2-7 TRBD2 TRBV6-1 TGTGCCAGCAGTGAAAGGACTAGCGGCTCCTACGAGCAGTACTTC CASSERTSGSYEQYF
many TRBJ1-4 . TRBV27 TGTGCCAGCAGTCACGGGACCAATGAAAAACTGTTTTTT CASSHGTNEKLFF
many TRBJ1-2 . TRBV5-1 TGCGCCAGCAGCTTGAACAGGGCGGACTATGGCTACACCTTC CASSLNRADYGYTF
few TRBJ2-7 . TRBV27 TGTGCCAGCAGTTTAATGCAGGGGTCGGACGAGCAGTACTTC CASSLMQGSDEQYF
few TRBJ2-7 TRBD2 TRBV7-3 TGTGCCAGCAGCCCTAGCGGGGGAGTTGGGGACGAGCAGTACTTC CASSPSGGVGDEQYF
. TRBJ1-3 TRBD1 TRBV3-1 TGTGCCAGCAGCCGACGGACAGGGGCTGGAAACACCATATATTTT CASSRRTGAGNTIYF
many TRBJ2-1 TRBD2 TRBV11-2 TGTGCCAGCAGCCCCGGTAGGGCGGGAGGGGTTGTTGAGCAGTTCTTC CASSPGRAGGVVEQFF
. TRBJ1-1 . TRBV19 TGTGCCAGTAGTATAGGAGTTGGGTTGAACACTGAAGCTTTCTTT CASSIGVGLNTEAFF
many TRBJ1-6 . TRBV20-1 TGCAGTGCTGCTACCGGGACCCGCAATTCACCCCTCCACTTT CSAATGTRNSPLHF
many TRBJ2-1 . TRBV4-2 TGTGCCAGCAGCCAAGCCGCTATTAGTTCCTACAATGAGCAGTTCTTC CASSQAAISSYNEQFF
. TRBJ1-2 . TRBV20-1 TGCAGTGCTAGGCCCCTCGGGGGGCTCGGCTATGGCTACACCTTC CSARPLGGLGYGYTF
many TRBJ1-5 TRBD1 TRBV6-1 TGTGCCAGCAGAACTTCGGGACAGGGGGCTGAGCCCCAGCATTTT CASRTSGQGAEPQHF
many TRBJ2-1 TRBD2 TRBV4-3 TGCGCCAGCAGCCGACTAGCGGGAACTCCTAACAATGAGCAGTTCTTC CASSRLAGTPNNEQFF
. TRBJ2-7 . TRBV18 TGTGCCAGCTCTAAAAAGGACGAGCAGTACTTC CASSKKDEQYF
many TRBJ1-3 . TRBV30 TGTGCCTGGACAGGGGTTACCGGAAACACCATATATTTT CAWTGVTGNTIYF
few TRBJ2-1 . TRBV11-2 TGTGCCAGCGGCCCTTCAAGAGCGTACAATGAGCAGTTCTTC CASGPSRAYNEQFF
. TRBJ2-3 TRBD2 TRBV9 TGTGCCAGCAGCAGAGATAGCGGGGGGGGCACAGATACGCAGTATTTT CASSRDSGGGTDTQYF
. TRBJ2-3 . TRBV15 TGTGCCACCAGTCCCGGTGGGGCGACGGAAGATACGCAGTATTTT CATSPGGATEDTQYF
few TRBJ2-3 . TRBV15 TGTGCCACCAGCATAGGGACACCGAGCACAGATACGCAGTATTTT CATSIGTPSTDTQYF
many TRBJ2-3 . TRBV5-1 TGCGCCAGCAGCTTATGGGGTGGATCTAGCACAGATACGCAGTATTTT CASSLWGGSSTDTQYF
many TRBJ2-7 TRBD1 TRBV11-1 TGTGCCAGCAGCCCGCAGACAGGGATGGGGAGCGAGCAGTACTTC CASSPQTGMGSEQYF
many TRBJ2-5 . TRBV24-1 TGTGCCACCAGTGATCCGCGGGGAGCAGGGGACGAGACCCAGTACTTC CATSDPRGAGDETQYF
. TRBJ1-1 . TRBV5-5 TGTGCCAGCAGCTACACTGGGGGGGGGTTGGCCACTGAAGCTTTCTTT CASSYTGGGLATEAFF
many TRBJ1-2 . TRBV29-1 TGCAGCGTTGAGGGGGCCGGGGGCGGCTACACCTTC CSVEGAGGGYTF
many TRBJ2-1 . TRBV7-9 TGTGCCAGCAGCTTAGGGGGGCAGGGTTCATTCAATGAGCAGTTCTTC CASSLGGQGSFNEQFF
few TRBJ1-1 . TRBV28 TGTGCCAGCAGTTTAGTACCCGGAGTAGGGAACACTGAAGCTTTCTTT CASSLVPGVGNTEAFF
. TRBJ2-7 . TRBV29-1 TGCAGCGTCGGTGGGAAGGGGTCAACCTACGAGCAGTACTTC CSVGGKGSTYEQYF
many TRBJ2-4 TRBD1 TRBV28 TGTGCCAGCAGTTCCCGGACAGGGAAAAACATTCAGTACTTC CASSSRTGKNIQYF
. TRBJ1-1 . TRBV6-1 TGTGCCAGCAGTGCTCGCTTCGTGAACACTGAAGCTTTCTTT CASSARFVNTEAFF
many TRBJ2-7 TRBD1 TRBV18 TGTGCCAGCTCACCGGGACAGATCTCCTACGAGCAGTACTTC CASSPGQISYEQYF
once TRBJ2-3 . TRBV6-5 TGTGCCAGCAGTTACGGAAGAGGAGATACGCAGTATTTT CASSYGRGDTQYF
. TRBJ2-5 TRBD2 TRBV30 TGTGCCTGGAGCCTGACTAGCGGGAGGGAAGAGACCCAGTACTTC CAWSLTSGREETQYF
many TRBJ2-3 TRBD1 TRBV18 TGTGCCAGCTCAACGGGACAGCGAGATACGCAGTATTTT CASSTGQRDTQYF
few TRBJ2-5 . TRBV7-9 TGTGCCAGCAGGTCTCCCCTAGACCAAGAGACCCAGTACTTC CASRSPLDQETQYF
. TRBJ1-4 TRBD1 TRBV4-3 TGCGCCAGCAGCCAACAATCGCCCGGGACAGGGGATGAAAAACTGTTTTTT CASSQQSPGTGDEKLFF